The text below deals with one TCR beta chain. Its target is unknown. The record originates from a study of vaccination effects on CD4 cells after COVID-19. Prior to sequencing, the ViraFEST assay stimulated PBMC with viral peptide pools, which expanded the antigen-specific CD4+ T cells. When nine to ten days of culture had elapsed, CD4+ T cells were isolated. The participants, recipients of two vaccine doses, got either BNT162b2 or mRNA-1273. The culture medium for a few million PBMC per well included around 9 IU/ml IL-2 and 8.5 to 10 ug/ml peptides. Assay: immunoSEQ multiplex PCR; the TCRdb copy retains only in-frame clones and omits some. Of approximately 65,000 clones in the sample, about 74% were seen once. Study-level findings and limits: Convalescent patients were scarce in the study, and it lacked early post-infection timepoints.

The CDR3 covers 15 residues. Germline CDR1 and CDR2: LNHDA and SQIVND (reference sequence). V was pared by 7 bases and J by 6 bases, with 11 bases of the junction left unmatched. The chain recombines TRBV19 with TRBJ1-5, with 8 positions matching TRBD1. Here the sequenced sample was CD4+ T cells from PBMCs cultured with HCoV-229E spike peptides, taken after COVID-19 vaccination. This TCR came from a human donor who received a COVID-19 vaccine. The CDR3, as DNA: TGTGCCAGTAAACAGGGGGGGGCGGAAAGTCAGCCCCAGCATTTT. It codes for CASKQGGAESQPQHF.